This is a list of T cell receptor beta chains from one sample in a study of OX40 agonist ivuxolimab in advanced cancers. Clones were read by immunoSEQ multiplex PCR, and TCRdb kept only the in-frame ones, dropping some. The sample has approximately 52,000 clones; 60% to 85% are singletons. Material: CD4+ or CD8+ T cells sorted from blood, obtained in a trial of the OX40 agonist ivuxolimab. The source is an adult with an advanced solid tumor such as melanoma, head and neck, liver or kidney cancer. Both conserved end residues are part of each CDR3. Fields, in order: V gene, J gene, CDR3 protein.

>TRBV10-1|TRBJ2-3
CASSGEPRPDTQYF
>TRBV18|TRBJ2-2
CASSPELPGGGTGELFF
>TRBV19|TRBJ2-7
CASSPRGQGTYEQYF
>TRBV7-9|TRBJ1-2
CASSNRGMSGYTF
>TRBV18|TRBJ1-2
CASSPDSINYGYTF
>TRBV29-1|TRBJ2-7
CSVQREGLNEQYF
>TRBV5-1|TRBJ2-6
CASSIESYNVLTF
>TRBV21-1|TRBJ1-3
CASSKRRNTIYF
>TRBV19|TRBJ2-1
CASSIGASYNEQFF
>TRBV7-9|TRBJ2-1
CASSARGPSGQTYNEQFF
>TRBV9|TRBJ2-3
CASSVAGASTDTQYF
>TRBV18|TRBJ2-7
CASSSLAGFGEQYF
>TRBV4-1|TRBJ2-5
CASSARDRGVGEQETQYF
>TRBV28|TRBJ1-2
CASSTLHYGYTF
>TRBV2|TRBJ2-1
CASREAGRGAPQFF
>TRBV6-5|TRBJ1-1
CASRRPNTEAFF
>TRBV7-3|TRBJ1-2
CASSPGRGAEYGYTF
>TRBV4-3|TRBJ2-3
CASSPQYEDGNTQYF
>TRBV10-3|TRBJ2-7
CAISDGEGEQYF
>TRBV29-1|TRBJ1-5
CSVVDPYSNQPQHF
>TRBV29-1|TRBJ2-3
CSVEPTVTDTQYF
>TRBV6-6|TRBJ2-1
CASSWAGADEQFF
>TRBV21-1|TRBJ1-5
CASSKNEGGETNQPQHF
>TRBV7-3|TRBJ1-1
CASSLSVNTEAFF
>TRBV6-1|TRBJ1-6
CAGRTESSYNSPLHF
>TRBV2|TRBJ2-5
CASSERRETQYF
>TRBV2|TRBJ1-5
CASSLDRLNQPQHF
>TRBV5-4|TRBJ2-2
CASTQASAGELFF
>TRBV7-2|TRBJ1-1
CASSPGGVMNTEAFF
>TRBV6-5|TRBJ2-7
CASRRLDEQYF
>TRBV7-7|TRBJ2-7
CASSPLPMDGAGGYF
>TRBV5-8|TRBJ2-7
CASNNWGAVEQYF
>TRBV7-6|TRBJ2-5
CASSQTVAAAGPQETQYF